The present T cell receptor (beta chain) was sequenced within a study of OX40 agonist ivuxolimab in advanced cancers. The study's findings and limits: Among the least clonally expanded were partial responders at 0.1-3.0 mg/kg. Researchers did not determine the expanded peripheral T cells' antigen specificity.

As concerns this clone: No antigen is known for it.

Produced via immunoSEQ multiplex PCR; TCRdb's table is partial and in-frame only. The repertoire holds approximately 37,000 clones, 75% to 85% seen once, with 20% to 25% in the top ten. The sequences come from CD4+ or CD8+ T cells sorted from blood, collected in a trial of the OX40 agonist ivuxolimab. The sequence derives from an adult with an advanced solid tumor such as melanoma, head and neck, liver or kidney cancer.

CDR3 loop: CASSQDTGNEAFF. CDR3 DNA sequence: TGCGCCAGCAGCCAAGACACGGGGAATGAAGCTTTCTTT. The chain joins TRBV4-1 to TRBJ1-1; D uncertain. V was cut by 0 bases and J by 7 bases, with 9 bases left in between. Germline V gene sequence: CDR1 MGHRA, CDR2 YSYEKL. The CDR3 is 13 amino acids.